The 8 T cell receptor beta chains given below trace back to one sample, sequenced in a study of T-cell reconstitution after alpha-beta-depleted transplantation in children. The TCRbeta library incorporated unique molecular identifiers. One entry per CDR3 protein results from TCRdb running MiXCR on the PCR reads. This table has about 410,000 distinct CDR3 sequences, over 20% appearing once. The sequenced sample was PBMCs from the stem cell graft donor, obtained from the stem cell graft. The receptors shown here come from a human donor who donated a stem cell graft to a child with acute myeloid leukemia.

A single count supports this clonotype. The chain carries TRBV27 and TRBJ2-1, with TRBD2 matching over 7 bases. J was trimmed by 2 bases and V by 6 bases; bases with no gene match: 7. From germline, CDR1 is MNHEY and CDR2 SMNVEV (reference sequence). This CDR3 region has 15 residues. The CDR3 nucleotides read TGTGCCAGCAGCAAGACTAGCAGGGCCTACAATGAGCAGTTCTTC. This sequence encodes CASSKTSRAYNEQFF.

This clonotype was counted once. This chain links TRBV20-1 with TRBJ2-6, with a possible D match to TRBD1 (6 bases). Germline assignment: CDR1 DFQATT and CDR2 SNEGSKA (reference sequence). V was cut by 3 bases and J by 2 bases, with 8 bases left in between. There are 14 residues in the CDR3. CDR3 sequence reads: CSARSGAGANVLTF. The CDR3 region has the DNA TGCAGTGCTAGGTCAGGGGCTGGGGCCAACGTCCTGACTTTC.

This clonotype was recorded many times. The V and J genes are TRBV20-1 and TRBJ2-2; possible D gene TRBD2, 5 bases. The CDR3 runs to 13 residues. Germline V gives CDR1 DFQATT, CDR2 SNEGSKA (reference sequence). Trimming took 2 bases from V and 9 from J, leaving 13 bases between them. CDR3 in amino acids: CSARPTGSRELFF. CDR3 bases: TGCAGTGCTAGACCCACGGGAAGTCGGGAGCTGTTTTTT.

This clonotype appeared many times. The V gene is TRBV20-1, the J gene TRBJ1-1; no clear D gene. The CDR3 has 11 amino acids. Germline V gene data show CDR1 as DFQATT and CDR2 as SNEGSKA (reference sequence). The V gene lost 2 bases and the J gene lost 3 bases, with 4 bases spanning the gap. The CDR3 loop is CSARKDTEAFF. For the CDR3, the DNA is TGCAGTGCTAGAAAGGACACTGAAGCTTTCTTT.

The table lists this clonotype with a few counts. CDR3 bases: TGTGCCACCAGCAGAGATTTGGGCAGACTTTATCAGCCCCAGCATTTT. Translated, it gives CATSRDLGRLYQPQHF. This chain links TRBV15 with TRBJ1-5; D call uncertain. Looked up from germline, CDR1 is LNHNV and CDR2 is YYDKDF (reference sequence). CDR3 length: 16 residues. Trimming took 0 bases from V and 5 from J, leaving 14 bases between them.

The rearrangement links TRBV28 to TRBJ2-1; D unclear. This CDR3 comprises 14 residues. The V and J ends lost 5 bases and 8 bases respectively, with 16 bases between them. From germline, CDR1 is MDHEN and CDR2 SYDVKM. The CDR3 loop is CASSPSLGYDEQFF. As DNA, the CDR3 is TGTGCCAGCAGTCCCAGTCTAGGGTACGATGAGCAGTTCTTC.

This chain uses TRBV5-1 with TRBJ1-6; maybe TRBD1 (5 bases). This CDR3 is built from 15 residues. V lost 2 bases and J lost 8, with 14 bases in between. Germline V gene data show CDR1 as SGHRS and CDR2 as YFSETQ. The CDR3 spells CASSFRDSGHSPLHF. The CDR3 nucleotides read TGCGCCAGCAGCTTCCGGGACTCGGGGCATTCACCCCTCCACTTT.

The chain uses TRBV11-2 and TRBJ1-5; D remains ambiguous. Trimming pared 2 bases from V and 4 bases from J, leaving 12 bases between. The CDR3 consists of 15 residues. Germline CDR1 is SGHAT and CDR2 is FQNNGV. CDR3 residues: CASSLIGGKNQPQHF. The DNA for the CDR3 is TGTGCCAGCAGCTTAATCGGAGGGAAAAATCAGCCCCAGCATTTT.